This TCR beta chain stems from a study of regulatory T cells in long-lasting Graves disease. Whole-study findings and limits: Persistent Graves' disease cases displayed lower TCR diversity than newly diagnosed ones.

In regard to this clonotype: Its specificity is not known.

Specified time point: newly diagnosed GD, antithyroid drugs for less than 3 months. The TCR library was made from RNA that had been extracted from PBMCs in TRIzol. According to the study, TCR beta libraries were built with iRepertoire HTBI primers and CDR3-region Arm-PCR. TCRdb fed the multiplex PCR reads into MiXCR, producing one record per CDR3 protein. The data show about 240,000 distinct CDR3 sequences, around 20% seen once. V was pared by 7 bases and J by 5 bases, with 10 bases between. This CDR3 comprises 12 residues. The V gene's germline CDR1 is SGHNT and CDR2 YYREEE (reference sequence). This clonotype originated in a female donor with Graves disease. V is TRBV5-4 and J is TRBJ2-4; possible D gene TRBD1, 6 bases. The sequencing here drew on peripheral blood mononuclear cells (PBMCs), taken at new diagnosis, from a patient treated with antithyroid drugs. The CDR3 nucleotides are TGTGCCAGCGGCAGGGGTGAAAACATTCAGTACTTC. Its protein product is CASGRGENIQYF.